Below, 14 T cell receptor beta chains from the same sample are listed, as sequenced in a study of Ad26.COV2.S vaccination and SARS-CoV-2 variants. Method: immunoSEQ multiplex PCR; TCRdb's copy keeps in-frame clones and lacks some. The sample consists of around 400,000 clones, about 80% of them appearing once. Treatment noted: around 19 received Ad26.COV2.S at low or high dose, single or two shots; roughly 5 received placebo; per-sample allocation not given. Each sample was drawn 63 days after the first injection (of vaccine or placebo). The sample in question was peripheral blood, obtained in a trial of Ad26.COV2.S vaccine versus placebo. These receptors all come from a person aged 18-65 years who received the Ad26.COV2.S COVID-19 vaccine or a placebo.

This clone was seen only a few times. The chain combines TRBV29-1 with TRBJ1-1; D may be TRBD1 (5 bases). Germline values: CDR1 SQVTM, CDR2 ANQGSEA. Between the trimmed V and J ends, which lost 5 bases and 3 bases, there was a span of 7 bases. The CDR3 loop spans 11 amino acids. The CDR3 region is CSVRGDTEAFF. CDR3 in DNA: TGCAGCGTTAGAGGGGACACTGAAGCTTTCTTT.

The chain joins TRBV6-5 to TRBJ2-3; no clear D. The germline V gene has CDR1 MNHEY and CDR2 SVGAGI. Trimming left V 10 bases short and J 4 bases short, with 21 bases between. This CDR3 region has 15 residues. CDR3 in DNA: TGTGCCACCGGTCCCTGGATTGGGTCGGCAGATACGCAGTATTTT. Its protein is CATGPWIGSADTQYF.

As regards this clone: Other DNA variants within this sample encode the same CDR3. The chain uses TRBV11-3 and TRBJ1-2, with no clear D. Trimming stripped 5 bases from V and 1 base from J, with 5 bases between. Germline V gene lookup returns CDR1 SGHNT and CDR2 YENEEA. This CDR3 is 12 amino acids long. The CDR3 loop is CASSLSNYGYTF. The CDR3 DNA reads TGTGCCAGCAGCCTAAGTAACTATGGCTACACCTTC. The full variable domain, completed using reference TRBV11-3 and TRBJ1-2, is EAGVVQSPRYKIIEKKQPVAFWCNPISGHNTLYWYLQNLGQGPELLIRYENEEAVDDSQLPKDRFSAERLKGVDSTLKIQPAELGDSAVYLCASSLSNYGYTFGSGTRLTVV.

V is TRBV7-2 and J is TRBJ2-1; 7 nucleotides line up with TRBD2. Trimming at V came to 4 bases and at J to 1 base, leaving 1 base not matched to a gene. This CDR3 region has 14 residues. Germline V gene lookup returns CDR1 SGHTA and CDR2 FQGNSA. CDR3 nucleotides: TGTGCCAGCAGCTACGGGGGGTCCTACAATGAGCAGTTCTTC. Amino acid sequence: CASSYGGSYNEQFF.

This chain uses TRBV5-1 with TRBJ2-1; D might be TRBD2 (6 bases). The germline V gene encodes CDR1 SGHRS and CDR2 YFSETQ. Trimming pared 5 bases from V and 1 base from J, leaving 13 bases between. CDR3 size: 15 residues. The DNA for the CDR3 is TGCGCCAGCAGACCTGCGGGAACGTCCTACAATGAGCAGTTCTTC. Its protein is CASRPAGTSYNEQFF.

The CDR3 bases are TGTGCCAGCAGCGTAGCCAGGACTAGCGGATCCTACGAGCAGTACTTC. Amino acids: CASSVARTSGSYEQYF. The gene calls are TRBV9 and TRBJ2-7, with 10 bases identical to TRBD2. The CDR3 is 16 residues long. CDR1 and CDR2 (germline): SGDLS, YYNGEE. J gave up 1 base and V 0 bases, and 4 bases lay outside the gene matches.

CDR3 coding DNA: TGTGCCAGCAGCCACCCCCCGCCCAGGGGGGCGCCCCAGCATTTT. Its protein is CASSHPPPRGAPQHF. V and J are TRBV7-2 and TRBJ1-5, with TRBD1 identical over 7 bases. Per the germline V gene, CDR1 is SGHTA and CDR2 is FQGNSA. This CDR3 has 15 residues. V shed 5 bases and J 9 bases; nucleotides not matched to a gene: 13.

DNA for the CDR3: TGTGCCAGCAGTTGGACAGGGGGGGACGAGACCCAGTACTTC. It specifies CASSWTGGDETQYF. This chain joins TRBV9 and TRBJ2-5, with 10 bases fitting TRBD1. The CDR3 consists of 14 residues. V was clipped by 5 bases and J by 5 bases; unmatched bases: 6. Germline CDR1 and CDR2: SGDLS and YYNGEE.

The V and J genes are TRBV7-3 and TRBJ1-1, with unresolved D. V lost 5 bases, J lost 1 base, and 8 bases lay in between. CDR3 length equals 13 residues. Looked up from germline, CDR1 is SGHTA and CDR2 is FQGTGA. Here the CDR3 DNA reads TGTGCCAGCAGCCCTCAGTCGAACACTGAAGCTTTCTTT. This codes for CASSPQSNTEAFF.

The chain carries TRBV30 and TRBJ2-7; 8 bases line up with TRBD2. The J segment lost 4 bases and the V segment lost 3 bases, leaving 5 bases of the junction unmatched. Germline loops: CDR1 GTSNPN, CDR2 SVGIG (reference sequence). This CDR3 has 13 residues. CDR3: CAWSKAGVYEQYF. The CDR3, as DNA: TGTGCCTGGAGCAAAGCGGGAGTATACGAGCAGTACTTC.

The V gene is TRBV6-2 or TRBV6-3, the J gene TRBJ2-7; D is unclear. This CDR3 is 16 amino acids long. Deletions cut 0 bases from V and 2 bases from J, with 14 bases between. Germline values: CDR1 MNHEY, CDR2 SVGEGT. The chain's CDR3 is CASSYSTPEAAYEQYF. In nucleotides, the CDR3 is TGTGCCAGCAGTTACTCGACTCCCGAGGCGGCCTACGAGCAGTACTTC.

This clone was seen more than once but under ten times. The chain has TRBV5-1 and TRBJ1-2, with TRBD1 matching 7 bases. This CDR3 has 12 amino acids. V lost 4 bases, J lost 4 bases, and 1 base stayed unmatched. The germline CDR1 and CDR2 sequences are SGHRS and YFSETQ. The CDR3 sequence: CASSGDSYGYTF. Here the CDR3 DNA reads TGCGCCAGCAGCGGGGACAGCTATGGCTACACCTTC.

The chain uses TRBV12-3 or TRBV12-4 and TRBJ1-1; D is ambiguous. The CDR3 consists of 11 residues. Trimming removed 6 bases from V and 6 bases from J, with 8 bases in between. CDR3 residues: CASSSRAEAFF. The CDR3 DNA is TGTGCCAGCAGCTCCCGGGCTGAAGCTTTCTTT.

This clone was counted ten times or more. The gene calls are TRBV29-1 and TRBJ2-7; D is unresolved. Trimming took 7 bases from V and 0 from J, leaving 19 bases between them. The CDR3 extends over 15 amino acids. CDR1 and CDR2 from the germline V gene are SQVTM and ANQGSEA. Here the CDR3 reads CSGAEWRLSSYEQYF. In DNA, the CDR3 is TGCAGCGGGGCCGAATGGCGGCTGAGCTCCTACGAGCAGTACTTC.